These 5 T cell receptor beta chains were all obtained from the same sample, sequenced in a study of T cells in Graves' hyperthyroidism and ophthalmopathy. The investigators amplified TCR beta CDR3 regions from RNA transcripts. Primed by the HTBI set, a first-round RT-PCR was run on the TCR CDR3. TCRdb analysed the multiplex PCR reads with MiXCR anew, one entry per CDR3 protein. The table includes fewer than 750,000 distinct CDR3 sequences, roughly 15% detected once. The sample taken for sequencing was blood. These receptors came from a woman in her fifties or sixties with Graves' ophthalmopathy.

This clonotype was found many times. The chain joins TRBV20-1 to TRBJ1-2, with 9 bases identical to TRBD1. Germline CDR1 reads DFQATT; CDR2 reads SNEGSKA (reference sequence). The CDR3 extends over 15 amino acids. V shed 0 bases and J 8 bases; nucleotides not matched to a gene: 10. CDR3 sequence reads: CSARDPGTGPIGYTF. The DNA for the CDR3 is TGCAGTGCTAGAGATCCCGGGACAGGGCCCATCGGCTACACCTTC.

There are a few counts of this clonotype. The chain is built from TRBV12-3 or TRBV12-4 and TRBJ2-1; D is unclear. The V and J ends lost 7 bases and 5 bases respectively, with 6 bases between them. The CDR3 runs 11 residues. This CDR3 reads CASNTDNEQFF. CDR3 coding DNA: TGTGCCAGCAATACAGACAATGAGCAGTTCTTC.

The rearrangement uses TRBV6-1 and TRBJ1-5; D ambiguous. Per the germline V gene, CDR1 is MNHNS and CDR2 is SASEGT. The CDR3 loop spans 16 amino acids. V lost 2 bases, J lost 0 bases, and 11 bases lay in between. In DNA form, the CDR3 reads TGTGCCAGCAGTGAACTCGGGCCTTATAGCAATCAGCCCCAGCATTTT. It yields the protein CASSELGPYSNQPQHF.

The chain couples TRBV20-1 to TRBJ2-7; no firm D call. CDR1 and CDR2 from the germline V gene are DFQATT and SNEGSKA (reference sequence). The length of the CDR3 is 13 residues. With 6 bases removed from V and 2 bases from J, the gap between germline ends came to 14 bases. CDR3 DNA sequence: TGCAGTGCCTGGAGACGGAGTGCCTACGAGCAGTACTTC. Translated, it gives CSAWRRSAYEQYF.

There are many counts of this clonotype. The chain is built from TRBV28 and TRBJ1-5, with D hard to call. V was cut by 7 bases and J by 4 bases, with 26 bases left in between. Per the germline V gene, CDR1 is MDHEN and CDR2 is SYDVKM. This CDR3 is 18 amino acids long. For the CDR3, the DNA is TGTGCCAGCATCGAATCGGGTCTGTGGCTCCGAGGGAATCAGCCCCAGCATTTT. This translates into CASIESGLWLRGNQPQHF.